These T cell receptor beta chains were read from a single sample in a study of response to subunit inactivated influenza vaccine. In TCRdb, the RT-PCR reads were re-called with MiXCR into one record per CDR3 protein. The data contain 600,000 to 850,000 distinct CDR3 sequences, about 14% of them singletons. Sequencing used PBMCs from blood, obtained around 15 days before vaccination. The receptors here all came from a man aged 50 to 59 who received an inactivated influenza vaccine. Both conserved end residues are part of each CDR3. D genes are given only for firm matches. Clone size, where shown, is once, few, many, or a class for clones that have expanded.

>TRBJ2-3|TRBV2|many|-|19
CASSDPGDWSGEWGDTQYF
TGTGCCAGCAGTGATCCGGGGGATTGGAGCGGAGAGTGGGGAGATACGCAGTATTTT
>TRBJ2-3|TRBV6-1|-|TRBD2|15
CASSTVAGGTDTQYF
TGTGCCAGCAGTACCGTAGCGGGGGGAACAGATACGCAGTATTTT
>TRBJ1-2|TRBV20-1|many|TRBD1|15
CSATKGTGPEGGYTF
TGCAGTGCTACGAAGGGGACAGGGCCAGAGGGTGGCTACACCTTC
>TRBJ1-2|TRBV12-3/TRBV12-4|-|-|15
CASSFTVSSAGGYTF
TGTGCCAGCAGTTTTACAGTTTCTTCCGCGGGTGGCTACACCTTC
>TRBJ1-1|TRBV5-6|-|-|12
CASSWMGQGAFF
TGTGCCAGCAGCTGGATGGGCCAGGGAGCTTTCTTT
>TRBJ2-7|TRBV7-8|-|-|14
CASSPALGMQGQYF
TGTGCCAGCAGCCCTGCCTTAGGGATGCAGGGGCAGTACTTC
>TRBJ1-1|TRBV7-9|few|-|15
CASSLNREWGTEAFF
TGTGCCAGCAGTCTTAACAGGGAATGGGGCACTGAAGCTTTCTTT
>TRBJ2-2|TRBV28|many|-|12
CASSSPTGELFF
TGTGCCAGCAGTTCCCCCACCGGGGAGCTGTTTTTT
>TRBJ2-5|TRBV7-9|few|-|14
CASSLKDNQETQYF
TGTGCCAGCAGCTTAAAAGACAACCAAGAGACCCAGTACTTC
>TRBJ2-2|TRBV5-1|many|TRBD1|15
CASSFDRGGTGELFF
TGCGCCAGCAGCTTCGACAGGGGAGGCACCGGGGAGCTGTTTTTT
>TRBJ2-4|TRBV12-3/TRBV12-4|many|-|16
CASSRGRDGYKNIQYF
TGTGCCAGCAGCCGAGGCCGGGACGGGTACAAAAACATTCAGTACTTC
>TRBJ1-5|TRBV6-2/TRBV6-3|-|-|14
CASRSWTNLEPQHF
TGTGCCAGCAGATCATGGACCAACCTTGAGCCCCAGCATTTT
>TRBJ2-3|TRBV20-1|few|-|15
CSAGDWVLGADTQYF
TGCAGTGCTGGCGATTGGGTTCTGGGGGCAGATACGCAGTATTTT
>TRBJ2-2|TRBV20-1|few|-|13
CSASEPNTGELFF
TGCAGTGCTAGTGAACCGAACACCGGGGAGCTGTTTTTT
>TRBJ2-7|TRBV12-3/TRBV12-4|-|-|14
CASSPRGGEYEQYF
TGTGCCAGCAGCCCGAGGGGGGGCGAATACGAGCAGTACTTC
>TRBJ2-2|TRBV5-1|-|TRBD2|16
CASSLEGGRVHGELFF
TGCGCCAGCAGCTTGGAGGGCGGGAGAGTCCACGGGGAGCTGTTTTTT
>TRBJ2-3|TRBV20-1|-|TRBD2|18
CSARGLDGLAGGADTQYF
TGCAGTGCTAGAGGCCTCGATGGACTAGCGGGAGGGGCAGATACGCAGTATTTT
>TRBJ2-7|TRBV6-2/TRBV6-3|-|TRBD2|16
CASSYSHAAGAGEQYF
TGTGCCAGCAGTTACTCTCATGCAGCGGGAGCGGGGGAGCAGTACTTC
>TRBJ2-3|TRBV27|many|-|16
CASRPRATIVTDTQYF
TGTGCCAGCAGGCCCCGGGCTACTATTGTCACAGATACGCAGTATTTT
>TRBJ2-1|TRBV27|many|-|17
CASSLLGRDEIPNEQFF
TGTGCCAGCAGTTTACTCGGCAGGGATGAAATCCCAAATGAGCAGTTCTTC
>TRBJ2-7|TRBV7-8|many|-|13
CASSFGESYEQYF
TGTGCCAGCAGCTTCGGCGAGTCCTACGAGCAGTACTTC
>TRBJ1-1|TRBV20-1|-|TRBD1|13
CSAPGQGAGEAFF
TGCAGTGCCCCGGGACAGGGGGCGGGGGAAGCTTTCTTT
>TRBJ2-7|TRBV9|few|-|13
CASSVGTRDEQYF
TGTGCCAGCAGCGTTGGGACGAGAGACGAGCAGTACTTC
>TRBJ2-1|TRBV4-2|few|-|17
CASRGGLGSPGNNEQFF
TGTGCCAGCAGAGGGGGGCTTGGGTCCCCGGGTAACAATGAGCAGTTCTTC
>TRBJ1-2|TRBV7-2|-|TRBD1|15
CASAGTGGFNYGYTF
TGTGCCAGCGCCGGGACAGGGGGTTTTAACTATGGCTACACCTTC
>TRBJ1-2|TRBV12-3/TRBV12-4|-|-|16
CASSFEAGGPNYGYTF
TGTGCCAGCAGTTTTGAGGCAGGAGGCCCCAACTATGGCTACACCTTC
>TRBJ2-2|TRBV9|-|TRBD2|16
CASSVGSGSGTGELFF
TGTGCCAGCAGCGTAGGTAGCGGGAGTGGTACCGGGGAGCTGTTTTTT
>TRBJ1-3|TRBV4-1|many|-|15
CASSQGRLYGNTIYF
TGCGCCAGCAGCCAAGGGAGGCTCTATGGAAACACCATATATTTT
>TRBJ1-1|TRBV20-1|few|-|11
CSAKASTEAFF
TGCAGTGCTAAGGCGAGCACTGAAGCTTTCTTT
>TRBJ2-5|TRBV12-3/TRBV12-4|-|-|14
CASSLNLGQETQYF
TGTGCCAGCAGTTTAAACCTAGGGCAAGAGACCCAGTACTTC
>TRBJ2-7|TRBV20-1|-|-|14
CSARDPANSYEQYF
TGCAGTGCTAGAGATCCTGCCAACTCCTACGAGCAGTACTTC
>TRBJ2-6|TRBV6-2/TRBV6-3|few|-|14
CASRFDGGANVLTF
TGTGCCAGCAGATTCGACGGTGGGGCCAACGTCCTGACTTTC
>TRBJ1-1|TRBV20-1|few|-|13
CSATRTANTEAFF
TGCAGTGCTACTCGGACAGCCAACACTGAAGCTTTCTTT
>TRBJ2-3|TRBV12-3/TRBV12-4|few|-|15
CASSPWEASTDTQYF
TGTGCCAGCAGCCCGTGGGAGGCTAGCACAGATACGCAGTATTTT
>TRBJ2-3|TRBV6-4|-|-|15
CASSDSLEGADTQYF
TGTGCCAGCAGTGACTCCCTAGAAGGGGCAGATACGCAGTATTTT
>TRBJ1-5|TRBV2|many|TRBD1|14
CASSEGTGNQPQHF
TGTGCCAGCAGTGAAGGGACAGGGAATCAGCCCCAGCATTTT
>TRBJ2-3|TRBV3-1|-|-|11
CASSLAYTQYF
TGTGCCAGCAGCCTCGCATATACGCAGTATTTT
>TRBJ1-4|TRBV20-1|few|-|14
CSAPSGPLNEKLFF
TGCAGTGCCCCTTCAGGGCCCCTTAATGAAAAACTGTTTTTT
>TRBJ1-4|TRBV5-1|many|-|14
CASSLTTTNEKLFF
TGCGCCAGCAGCTTGACAACAACTAATGAAAAACTGTTTTTT
>TRBJ2-7|TRBV7-9|few|-|15
CASSLVHFNPYEQYF
TGTGCCAGCAGCTTAGTGCACTTCAACCCCTACGAGCAGTACTTC
>TRBJ2-1|TRBV2|few|TRBD2|16
CASRKTSGSLYNEQFF
TGTGCCAGCAGGAAGACTAGCGGGAGTCTTTACAATGAGCAGTTCTTC
>TRBJ2-5|TRBV12-3/TRBV12-4|-|-|15
CASSWGVEGVETQYF
TGTGCCAGCAGCTGGGGGGTGGAGGGAGTGGAGACCCAGTACTTC
>TRBJ2-3|TRBV10-3|-|-|14
CAISDQGSTDTQYF
TGTGCCATCAGTGACCAGGGTAGCACAGATACGCAGTATTTT
>TRBJ1-2|TRBV6-1|-|TRBD1|15
CASQPRTGTTYGYTF
TGTGCCAGCCAACCCAGGACAGGGACGACCTATGGCTACACCTTC
>TRBJ2-6|TRBV5-6|few|-|15
CASSLQHSGANVLTF
TGTGCCAGCAGCTTGCAACACTCTGGGGCCAACGTCCTGACTTTC
>TRBJ2-4|TRBV21-1|-|-|14
CASSTDRGGVIQYF
TGTGCCAGCAGCACAGACAGGGGGGGGGTCATTCAGTACTTC
>TRBJ2-3|TRBV29-1|many|TRBD2|14
CSGSLSGGANTQYF
TGCAGCGGCTCTTTGAGCGGGGGGGCGAATACGCAGTATTTT
>TRBJ2-1|TRBV9|-|-|15
CASSVVEKGYNEQFF
TGTGCCAGCAGCGTAGTGGAGAAAGGCTACAATGAGCAGTTCTTC
>TRBJ2-4|TRBV12-3/TRBV12-4|-|TRBD2|12
CASSPRLAGWYF
TGTGCCAGCAGTCCCAGACTAGCGGGGTGGTACTTC
>TRBJ2-7|TRBV4-1|-|-|14
CASSQADRSYEQYF
TGCGCCAGCAGCCAAGCGGACAGATCCTACGAGCAGTACTTC
>TRBJ2-6|TRBV20-1|-|TRBD1|14
CSAQTGIGANVLTF
TGCAGTGCGCAGACAGGGATAGGGGCCAACGTCCTGACTTTC
>TRBJ2-1|TRBV15|-|TRBD1|16
CATSRDRGLAYNEQFF
TGTGCCACCAGCAGAGACAGGGGGCTGGCTTACAATGAGCAGTTCTTC
>TRBJ2-7|TRBV7-9|-|-|14
CASSDPGSTYEQYF
TGTGCCAGCAGCGACCCCGGGAGCACCTACGAGCAGTACTTC